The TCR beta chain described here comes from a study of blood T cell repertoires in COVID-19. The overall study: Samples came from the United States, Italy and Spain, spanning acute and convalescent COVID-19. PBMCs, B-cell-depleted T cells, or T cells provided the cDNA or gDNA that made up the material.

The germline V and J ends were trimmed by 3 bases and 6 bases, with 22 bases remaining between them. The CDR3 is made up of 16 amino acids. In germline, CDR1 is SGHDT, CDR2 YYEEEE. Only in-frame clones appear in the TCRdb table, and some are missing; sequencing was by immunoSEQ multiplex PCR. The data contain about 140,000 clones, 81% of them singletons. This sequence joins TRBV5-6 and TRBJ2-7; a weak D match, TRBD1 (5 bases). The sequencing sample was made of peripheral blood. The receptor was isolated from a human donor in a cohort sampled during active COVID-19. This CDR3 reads CASSSALVQGLGEQYF. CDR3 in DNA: TGTGCCAGCAGCTCGGCCTTAGTGCAGGGATTAGGCGAGCAGTACTTC.